This passage covers 19 T cell receptor beta chains from one sample sequenced in a study of shared clonotypes between healthy human individuals. TCRdb's table, derived via immunoSEQ multiplex PCR, lists solely in-frame clones and lacks some. The sample has some 660,000 clones, around four fifths seen once. The sequenced sample consisted of memory CD4+ T cells sorted from blood. Subset here: CD45RA-negative fraction. These receptors were collected from a woman in her twenties or thirties in good health.

This chain uses TRBV10-3 with TRBJ1-1, with TRBD1 identical over 8 bases. This CDR3 region has 14 residues. Losses at the gene ends were 10 bases for V and 4 bases for J; bases not matched to a gene: 11. Germline V gene sequence: CDR1 ENHRY, CDR2 SYGVKD. The CDR3 DNA reads TGTGCCACAGGGGGCCCCGGAAAAGGCACTGAAGCTTTCTTT. As protein: CATGGPGKGTEAFF.

Points on this clone: Other DNA sequences in this specimen translate into the identical CDR3. The V call is TRBV7-9, the J call TRBJ2-3; D not certain. Trimming stripped 0 bases from V and 4 bases from J, with 2 bases between. The CDR3 sequence is 12 residues long. Germline V gene data show CDR1 as SEHNR and CDR2 as FQNEAQ (reference sequence). DNA of the CDR3: TGTGCCAGCAGCTTAGCCGCAGATACGCAGTATTTT. Its translation: CASSLAADTQYF. The full variable domain, with the rest looked up from reference TRBV7-9 and TRBJ2-3, is DTGVSQNPRHKITKRGQNVTFRCDPISEHNRLYWYRQTLGQGPEFLTYFQNEAQLEKSRLLSDRFSAERPKGSFSTLEIQRTEQGDSAMYLCASSLAADTQYFGPGTRLTVL.

The chain employs TRBV5-1 and TRBJ2-7; D call uncertain. Germline loops: CDR1 SGHRS, CDR2 YFSETQ. Deletions cut 4 bases from V and 6 bases from J, with 8 bases between. CDR3 size: 11 residues. The CDR3 nucleotides are TGCGCCAGCAGCGGTACAGCCGAGCAGTACTTC. Amino acids: CASSGTAEQYF.

The chain is built from TRBV6-5 and TRBJ1-4; D perhaps matches TRBD1 (6 bases). V lost 6 bases to trimming and J lost 7 bases, with 15 bases between them. CDR1 is MNHEY and CDR2 is SVGAGI in the germline V gene. The CDR3 covers 14 residues. CDR3 loop: CASSTQGSGEKLFF. In nucleotides, the CDR3 is TGTGCCAGCAGCACCCAGGGGAGCGGTGAAAAACTGTTTTTT.

V gene TRBV19 combines with J gene TRBJ2-2; no reliable D call. From germline, CDR1 is LNHDA and CDR2 SQIVND (reference sequence). This CDR3 region has 14 residues. Trimming stripped 7 bases from V and 0 bases from J, with 9 bases between. The CDR3 sequence is CASNGVPNTGELFF. CDR3 sequence (DNA): TGTGCCAGTAATGGGGTGCCGAACACCGGGGAGCTGTTTTTT.

This clone was observed a single time. The V call is TRBV2, the J call TRBJ2-2; D is ambiguous. The germline V and J ends were trimmed by 5 bases and 4 bases, with 11 bases remaining between them. Germline V gives CDR1 SNHLY, CDR2 FYNNEI. The CDR3 has 14 residues. CDR3 amino acids: CASSLLSGTGELFF. DNA for the CDR3: TGTGCCAGCAGTTTACTGTCCGGCACCGGGGAGCTGTTTTTT.

Worth noting for this clone: A much larger clone lies one base from this, so it may be a read error. Other DNA sequences from this sample encode an identical CDR3 as well. The chain combines TRBV5-1 with TRBJ1-1; D remains unclear. The CDR3 is 13 amino acids. V lost 0 bases and J 1 base, leaving 4 bases between the germline ends. CDR1 SGHRS and CDR2 YFSETQ come from the germline V gene. CDR3: CASSLEGNTEAFF. CDR3 nucleotide sequence: TGCGCCAGCAGCTTGGAGGGGAACACTGAAGCTTTCTTT.

This chain uses TRBV2 with TRBJ1-4, with 7 positions matching TRBD1. CDR1 SNHLY and CDR2 FYNNEI come from the germline V gene. V lost 4 bases and J lost 2; bases outside the gene matches: 4. This CDR3 contains 15 residues. CDR3 protein: CASSGQGGTNEKLFF. The CDR3 DNA reads TGTGCCAGCAGTGGACAGGGCGGGACTAATGAAAAACTGTTTTTT.

This chain joins TRBV6-1 and TRBJ2-7, with 11 nucleotides matching TRBD2. The CDR3 runs to 15 residues. J gave up 3 bases and V 7 bases, and 8 bases lay outside the gene matches. Germline V gene lookup returns CDR1 MNHNS and CDR2 SASEGT. The CDR3 loop reads CASMPVAGGYYEQYF. In nucleotides, the CDR3 is TGTGCCAGCATGCCCGTAGCGGGAGGGTACTACGAGCAGTACTTC.

The V and J genes are TRBV19 and TRBJ2-4, with 8 bases fitting TRBD1. The CDR3 sequence is 13 residues long. V was pared by 3 bases and J by 10 bases, with 5 bases of the junction left unmatched. Germline V gene data show CDR1 as LNHDA and CDR2 as SQIVND (reference sequence). CDR3 sequence (DNA): TGTGCCAGTAGTATTCAACGGACAGGGATTCAGTACTTC. As protein: CASSIQRTGIQYF.

The chain uses TRBV5-1 and TRBJ2-7; D is ambiguous. Germline assignment: CDR1 SGHRS and CDR2 YFSETQ. This CDR3 contains 17 residues. The ends were cut back, 4 bases at V and 0 bases at J, with 20 bases in the middle. The CDR3 reads CASSATGRLTLSYEQYF. CDR3 in DNA: TGCGCCAGCAGCGCCACCGGGCGCCTCACGCTCTCCTACGAGCAGTACTTC.

The gene calls are TRBV6-6 and TRBJ2-7, with 10 bases fitting TRBD2. After removal of 10 bases from V and 0 bases from J, the junction contained 3 bases not matched to a gene. Germline V gene lookup returns CDR1 MNHNY and CDR2 SVGAGI (reference sequence). The CDR3 contains 13 residues. As DNA, the CDR3 is TGTGCCACCATAGCGGGAGGCTCCTACGAGCAGTACTTC. It codes for CATIAGGSYEQYF.

With regard to this clone: The same CDR3 also results from other DNA sequences found in this sample. The CDR3 DNA follows: TGTGCCAGCAGTTTACGCTACGAGCAGTACTTC. It is translated as CASSLRYEQYF. The chain combines TRBV28 with TRBJ2-7, with no clear D. The CDR3 is made up of 11 amino acids. V was clipped by 2 bases and J by 3 bases, with 2 bases between them. Germline CDR1 is MDHEN and CDR2 is SYDVKM. Full variable domain (rest looked up from reference TRBV28 and TRBJ2-7): DVKVTQSSRYLVKRTGEKVFLECVQDMDHENMFWYRQDPGLGLRLIYFSYDVKMKEKGDIPEGYSVSREKKERFSLILESASTNQTSMYLCASSLRYEQYFGPGTRLTVT.

The CDR3 is CASSLSSGANVLTF. CDR3 bases: TGTGCCAGCAGTTTGAGCTCTGGGGCCAACGTCCTGACTTTC. The rearrangement joins TRBV28 to TRBJ2-6; D is uncertain. This CDR3 has 14 residues. V was clipped by 3 bases and J by 0 bases, with 3 bases between them. CDR1 and CDR2 (germline): MDHEN, SYDVKM.

The chain is built from TRBV28 and TRBJ2-7; D gene uncertain. The germline V and J ends were trimmed by 5 bases and 1 base, with 9 bases remaining between them. Per germline, CDR1 MDHEN and CDR2 SYDVKM. This CDR3 contains 13 residues. The CDR3 DNA is TGTGCCAGCAGTATCCCCCGATCCTACGAGCAGTACTTC. Protein product: CASSIPRSYEQYF. The full variable domain, completed using reference TRBV28 and TRBJ2-7, is DVKVTQSSRYLVKRTGEKVFLECVQDMDHENMFWYRQDPGLGLRLIYFSYDVKMKEKGDIPEGYSVSREKKERFSLILESASTNQTSMYLCASSIPRSYEQYFGPGTRLTVT.

The chain has TRBV25-1 and TRBJ2-7, with 7 nucleotides matching TRBD1. There are 15 residues in the CDR3. Germline assignment: CDR1 MGHDK and CDR2 SYGVNS. V lost 1 base to trimming and J lost 4 bases; unmatched junction nucleotides: 7. The CDR3 reads CASSESRGGQYEQYF. CDR3 coding DNA: TGTGCCAGCAGTGAATCGAGAGGGGGCCAATACGAGCAGTACTTC.

The gene calls are TRBV29-1 and TRBJ2-3; 10 bases agree with TRBD1. V was pared by 7 bases and J by 1 base, with 5 bases of the junction left unmatched. Germline loops: CDR1 SQVTM, CDR2 ANQGSEA. The CDR3 covers 14 residues. CDR3 sequence: CSAGQGVRTDTQYF. The CDR3 DNA reads as TGCAGCGCCGGACAGGGGGTTCGCACAGATACGCAGTATTTT.

The chain combines TRBV28 with TRBJ1-1, with D unresolved. V lost 6 bases to trimming and J lost 1 base, with 6 bases between them. Germline V gene lookup returns CDR1 MDHEN and CDR2 SYDVKM. CDR3 size: 12 residues. CDR3 region: CASRTANTEAFF. CDR3 bases: TGTGCCAGCAGGACGGCGAACACTGAAGCTTTCTTT.

This clone was seen only a few times. The chain uses TRBV29-1 and TRBJ2-7; TRBD2 agrees at 12 bases. The J segment lost 1 base and the V segment lost 6 bases, leaving 4 bases of the junction unmatched. Germline CDR1 is SQVTM and CDR2 is ANQGSEA. The CDR3 is made up of 14 amino acids. The CDR3 bases are TGCAGCGTGGGGGGACTAGCGGGTTCCTACGAGCAGTACTTC. This sequence encodes CSVGGLAGSYEQYF.